Listed below are T cell receptor beta chains from one sample, sequenced in a study of blood T cell repertoires in COVID-19. The protocol was immunoSEQ multiplex PCR, while the TCRdb copy is restricted to in-frame clones and leaves out a portion. The data hold some 260,000 clones, with 70% to 90% observed a single time. Sequenced sample: PBMCs or T cells enriched from blood (not recorded which). The receptors originated from a man in his forties who had recovered from COVID-19. The CDR3 runs from the conserved cysteine through the conserved F or W. A D gene is named only where the DNA matches it firmly. Some rows mark clone size as missing; the rest say once, few, many or name a class of expanded clone.

>TRBV30|TRBJ2-7|TRBD1|NA
CAWKTGSYEQYF
TGTGCCTGGAAGACAGGGTCATACGAGCAGTACTTC
>TRBV6-1|TRBJ1-5|NA|NA
CASSEQGPSSNQPQHF
TGTGCCAGCAGCGAACAGGGCCCCTCAAGCAATCAGCCCCAGCATTTT
>TRBV6-6|TRBJ2-1|TRBD1|NA
CASSQFYRGSSYNEQFF
TGTGCCAGCAGTCAGTTCTACAGGGGAAGCTCCTACAATGAGCAGTTCTTC
>TRBV14|TRBJ2-4|NA|NA
CASSQDGGNIQYF
TGTGCCAGCAGCCAAGACGGCGGAAACATTCAGTACTTC
>TRBV15|TRBJ2-5|TRBD1|NA
CATTDRASQETQYF
TGTGCCACCACCGACAGGGCGTCCCAAGAGACCCAGTACTTC
>TRBV11-2|TRBJ1-4|TRBD1|few
CASSRDRGGEKLFF
TGTGCCAGCAGCCGAGACAGGGGAGGAGAAAAACTGTTTTTT
>TRBV5-8|TRBJ1-2|NA|NA
CASSLARGHYGYTF
TGTGCCAGCAGCTTGGCTAGGGGCCATTATGGCTACACCTTC
>TRBV6-5|TRBJ1-6|TRBD1|NA
CASMRKDRNSPLHF
TGTGCCAGCATGAGAAAGGACAGGAATTCACCCCTCCACTTT
>TRBV28|TRBJ2-1|TRBD1|few
CASSRTGYNEQFF
TGTGCCAGCAGCAGGACAGGATACAATGAGCAGTTCTTC
>TRBV2|TRBJ2-7|NA|NA
CASRSGAYEQYF
TGTGCCAGCAGGTCAGGGGCCTACGAGCAGTACTTC
>TRBV10-3|TRBJ1-1|NA|NA
CAISELTGNTEAFF
TGTGCCATCAGTGAGTTGACGGGGAACACTGAAGCTTTCTTT
>TRBV15|TRBJ2-1|NA|NA
CATSREDARFDEQFF
TGTGCCACCAGCAGGGAGGACGCGAGGTTCGATGAGCAGTTCTTC
>TRBV29-1|TRBJ2-1|TRBD2|NA
CSVEGLTSGDYNEQFF
TGCAGCGTTGAAGGATTGACGAGCGGGGACTACAATGAGCAGTTCTTC
>TRBV28|TRBJ1-5|TRBD1|few
CASSSHMGQGNQPQHF
TGTGCCAGCAGTTCTCATATGGGACAGGGCAATCAGCCCCAGCATTTT
>TRBV5-8|TRBJ1-5|TRBD1|NA
CASSLRRQGQLNQPQHF
TGTGCCAGCAGCTTGCGCCGACAGGGGCAGCTCAATCAGCCCCAGCATTTT
>TRBV7-3|TRBJ1-2|TRBD1|NA
CASSLTGLYGYTF
TGTGCCAGCAGCTTGACAGGGCTCTATGGCTACACCTTC
>TRBV6-2/TRBV6-3|TRBJ1-6|TRBD1|NA
CASSYSRQGAWNSPLHF
TGTGCCAGCAGTTACTCGAGACAGGGGGCTTGGAATTCACCCCTCCACTTT
>TRBV2|TRBJ2-1|TRBD1|once
CASRGPGTGHNEQFF
TGTGCCAGCAGGGGGCCCGGGACAGGGCACAATGAGCAGTTCTTC
>TRBV5-1|TRBJ2-5|TRBD2|NA
CASSFSFVASGGYQETQYF
TGCGCCAGCAGCTTTTCTTTTGTGGCTAGCGGGGGATATCAAGAGACCCAGTACTTC
>TRBV7-9|TRBJ1-5|TRBD1|once
CASSLGTGRVNQPQHF
TGTGCCAGCAGCCTTGGGACAGGGCGGGTCAATCAGCCCCAGCATTTT
>TRBV2|TRBJ2-1|NA|NA
CASSETGTYNEQFF
TGTGCCAGCAGTGAAACAGGGACCTACAATGAGCAGTTCTTC
>TRBV12-3/TRBV12-4|TRBJ1-2|NA|NA
CASSFERNYGYTF
TGTGCCAGCAGTTTTGAGAGGAACTATGGCTACACCTTC
>TRBV6-2/TRBV6-3|TRBJ1-2|NA|NA
CASSYQALTSWGLGYGYTF
TGTGCCAGCAGTTATCAGGCCCTGACCTCGTGGGGGCTCGGCTATGGCTACACCTTC
>TRBV28|TRBJ2-1|TRBD2|NA
CASKRGRTSGSEQFF
TGTGCCAGCAAACGGGGGCGGACTAGCGGGTCTGAGCAGTTCTTC
>TRBV28|TRBJ2-7|NA|NA
CASSLWALREQYF
TGTGCCAGCAGTTTATGGGCCTTACGCGAGCAGTACTTC
>TRBV19|TRBJ1-1|NA|NA
CASSLGQGTEAFF
TGTGCCAGTAGTCTAGGGCAGGGCACTGAAGCTTTCTTT
>TRBV5-6|TRBJ2-7|NA|NA
CASSLAAGQEQYF
TGTGCCAGCAGCTTGGCCGCAGGTCAGGAGCAGTACTTC
>TRBV28|TRBJ1-5|NA|NA
CAIREASNQPQHF
TGTGCCATCAGGGAGGCTAGCAATCAGCCCCAGCATTTT
>TRBV7-9|TRBJ1-2|NA|NA
CASSSRRGTNYGYTF
TGTGCCAGCAGCTCCCGTCGGGGAACCAACTATGGCTACACCTTC
>TRBV10-3|TRBJ1-6|TRBD1|NA
CAIRTGDGSPLHF
TGTGCCATCAGGACAGGGGACGGCTCACCCCTCCACTTT
>TRBV30|TRBJ1-6|TRBD1|NA
CAWRERQGSSYNSPLHF
TGTGCCTGGAGGGAGCGACAGGGGAGCTCCTATAATTCACCCCTCCACTTT
>TRBV7-9|TRBJ1-3|NA|NA
CASSLLALRTATGNTIYF
TGTGCCAGCAGCTTATTGGCCCTAAGGACAGCCACTGGAAACACCATATATTTT
>TRBV2|TRBJ1-2|NA|NA
CASSETQGYYGYTF
TGTGCCAGCAGTGAGACACAGGGCTACTATGGCTACACCTTC
>TRBV2|TRBJ1-2|TRBD1|few
CASRTSFSGTGAAPTF
TGTGCCAGCAGGACGTCATTTTCCGGGACAGGGGCGGCCCCCACCTTC
>TRBV4-3|TRBJ1-4|TRBD1|NA
CASSRDSRQGNEKLFF
TGCGCCAGCAGCCGCGACTCGAGACAGGGAAATGAAAAACTGTTTTTT
>TRBV3-1/TRBV3-2|TRBJ2-5|TRBD1|NA
CASSQSRGQGNFIETQYF
TGTGCCAGCAGCCAATCCCGGGGACAGGGAAATTTTATAGAGACCCAGTACTTC
>TRBV9|TRBJ1-3|NA|NA
CASSVGPGNTIYF
TGTGCCAGCAGCGTAGGGCCCGGAAACACCATATATTTT
>TRBV18|TRBJ2-3|TRBD2|NA
CASSRTSGTTDTQYF
TGTGCCAGCTCGCGGACTAGCGGGACCACAGATACGCAGTATTTT
>TRBV19|TRBJ1-2|NA|NA
CASSAIWTENYGYTF
TGTGCCAGTAGTGCGATATGGACAGAGAACTATGGCTACACCTTC
>TRBV11-2|TRBJ1-1|NA|NA
CASSTDYTEAFF
TGTGCCAGCAGCACGGACTACACTGAAGCTTTCTTT
>TRBV30|TRBJ1-2|TRBD1|NA
CAWSPGTGVGGYTF
TGTGCCTGGAGTCCCGGGACAGGGGTTGGTGGCTACACCTTC
>TRBV30|TRBJ1-4|NA|NA
CAATQGLTSEKLFF
TGTGCCGCCACGCAGGGGCTTACTAGTGAAAAACTGTTTTTT
>TRBV9|TRBJ1-4|NA|NA
CASSVVSRRGRITNEKLFF
TGTGCCAGCAGCGTAGTATCAAGGAGGGGCAGGATAACTAATGAAAAACTGTTTTTT
>TRBV6-5|TRBJ1-1|TRBD1|once
CASSYTGTGNTEAFF
TGTGCCAGCAGTTACACCGGGACAGGGAACACTGAAGCTTTCTTT
>TRBV28|TRBJ1-2|NA|few
CASRAAGRAGYGYTF
TGTGCCAGCAGAGCGGCGGGGCGGGCTGGCTACGGCTACACCTTC
>TRBV5-1|TRBJ2-7|TRBD2|NA
CASTLAGGGSYEQYF
TGCGCCAGCACCTTAGCGGGAGGGGGGTCCTACGAGCAGTACTTC
>TRBV5-1|TRBJ2-1|NA|once
CASSLAESYNEQFF
TGCGCCAGCAGCTTGGCAGAATCGTACAATGAGCAGTTCTTC
>TRBV14|TRBJ2-5|TRBD2|NA
CASSQEAGGETQYF
TGTGCCAGCAGCCAAGAAGCGGGGGGAGAGACCCAGTACTTC
>TRBV19|TRBJ2-7|TRBD1|NA
CASSAQGAYEQYF
TGTGCCAGTAGTGCGCAGGGGGCCTACGAGCAGTACTTC
>TRBV11-1|TRBJ2-7|NA|NA
CASSYSSGTMNEQYF
TGTGCCAGCAGCTACAGCTCCGGGACAATGAACGAGCAGTACTTC
>TRBV6-5|TRBJ2-7|NA|NA
CASTPTGGSYEQYF
TGTGCCAGCACACCCACCGGGGGATCCTACGAGCAGTACTTC